This T cell receptor beta chain came from a study of blood T cells in healthy people across ages. Whole-study findings and limits: With unsorted PBMCs, a conclusive comparison of naive versus antigen-experienced cells was not possible. The recorded TCR beta diversity per million T cells decreased in a roughly linear manner with age.

CDR1 and CDR2 from the germline V gene are LGHDT and YNNKEL (reference sequence). The CDR3 length is 14 residues. V was pared by 2 bases and J by 6 bases, with 14 bases between. This clonotype was counted only a few times. The target antigen is unknown. Through a sample-barcoded 5' primer and a J-beta primer mix, a second PCR was run for roughly 7 to 12 cycles. A 12-random-nucleotide template-switch adaptor tagged each cDNA molecule. TCRdb used MiXCR to reprocess the 5' RACE reads, holding one entry per CDR3 protein. In the table there are about 680,000 distinct CDR3 sequences, 45% to 50% of which are singletons.

J is TRBJ2-7 and V is TRBV3-1; no clear D gene. Input material: blood. This sequence was found in a woman aged 55-69 years in good health. The DNA for the CDR3 is TGTGCCAGCAGCCAAAAGGGATTTCCCTCCGAGCAGTACTTC. Translation: CASSQKGFPSEQYF.